This T cell receptor (beta chain) was retrieved from a study of blood T cell repertoires in COVID-19. Profiled with immunoSEQ multiplex PCR; TCRdb holds only in-frame clones, not every one. The sample contains around 120,000 clones, around 86% of which appear only once. The sequencing input was peripheral blood. This clonotype was obtained from a woman in her 70s with acute or convalescent COVID-19.

CDR3 DNA sequence: TGTGCCAGCACCCCCTCCGGGACAGGGAGATCACCCCTCCACTTT. Translating it yields CASTPSGTGRSPLHF. The genes are TRBV19 and TRBJ1-6, with 9 positions matching TRBD1. The CDR3 has 15 residues. Germline CDR1 is LNHDA and CDR2 is SQIVND (reference sequence). The ends lost 9 bases at V and 10 bases at J; junction bases unmatched: 13.